This TCR beta chain is drawn from a study of OX40 agonist ivuxolimab in advanced cancers. Study overall: With ivuxolimab, an agonistic anti-OX40 (CD134) antibody, patients were treated. Every 2 weeks, patients got intravenous ivuxolimab at one of six dose levels (0.01-10 mg/kg). Study-wide results and caveats: Doses of 0.1 to 3.0 mg/kg were accompanied by clonal expansion of CD4+ and CD8+ blood T cells by week 6.

With respect to this clone: What it binds is unknown.

Patients had blood sampled at baseline and again on cycle 4 day 1 and cycle 7 day 1. The assay was immunoSEQ multiplex PCR, and TCRdb's table has in-frame clones only and misses some. The repertoire holds 40,000 to 50,000 clones, with around 90% as singletons. Losses at the gene ends were 3 bases for V and 4 bases for J; bases not matched to a gene: 5. Germline CDR1 reads LNHDA; CDR2 reads SQIVND (reference sequence). This CDR3 has 15 amino acids. The TCR originated in an adult with an advanced solid tumor such as melanoma, head and neck, liver or kidney cancer. Sequencing was performed on CD4+ or CD8+ T cells sorted from blood, taken in a trial of the OX40 agonist ivuxolimab. The rearrangement links TRBV19 to TRBJ2-1, with 8 bases that match TRBD2. CDR3 protein: CASSIYSGTYNEQFF. CDR3 nucleotides: TGTGCCAGTAGTATCTATAGCGGGACTTACAATGAGCAGTTCTTC.